Listed below are T cell receptor beta chains from one sample, sequenced in a study of neurological immune-mediated disorders. Using its own MiXCR run on the 5' RACE reads, TCRdb lists one record per CDR3 protein. The table lists tens of thousands of distinct CDR3 sequences, 10% to 15% of them singletons, with 2% to 2.5% in the top ten. Sequences were obtained from PBMCs. The receptors were gathered from a woman in her thirties or forties in good health. CDR3s include the opening cysteine and the closing phenylalanine or tryptophan.

>TRBJ1-2|TRBV20-1
CSATAGTNYGYTF
>TRBJ2-1|TRBV25-1
CASSDLQGWVYEQFF
>TRBJ2-4|TRBV5-6
CASSVRVFTTKNIQYF
>TRBJ1-1|TRBV12-3/TRBV12-4
CASSFAGRGNTEAFF
>TRBJ2-7|TRBV19
CASRIGSGYEQYF
>TRBJ1-1|TRBV4-3
CASSQYDRPNTEAFF
>TRBJ1-1|TRBV9
CASSPSSGGVNTEAFF
>TRBJ2-3|TRBV5-1
CASSLGQGGTDTQYF
>TRBJ2-7|TRBV5-6
CASSAGLAGSYEQYF
>TRBJ1-1|TRBV6-2/TRBV6-3
CASRYDSPNTEAFF
>TRBJ1-1|TRBV29-1
CSVARVLNTEAFF
>TRBJ2-7|TRBV27
CASSSSNEQYF
>TRBJ1-6|TRBV6-2/TRBV6-3
CASNIQGAYNSPLHF
>TRBJ2-7|TRBV20-1
CSARALLPLSGRSYEQYF
>TRBJ1-1|TRBV6-1
CASTEVGHTEAFF
>TRBJ2-7|TRBV12-3/TRBV12-4
CASSFRTVGHEQYF
>TRBJ2-3|TRBV15
CATSLRGQLGDTQYF
>TRBJ2-3|TRBV5-1
CASSLTPTAPDTQYF
>TRBJ1-1|TRBV6-2/TRBV6-3
CASSYSPLRGGEAFF
>TRBJ1-1|TRBV12-3/TRBV12-4
CASSASSNTEAFF
>TRBJ1-1|TRBV11-3
CASSFSGQGETEAFF
>TRBJ2-4|TRBV29-1
CSVEEGIAKNIQYF
>TRBJ1-2|TRBV20-1
CSAIQGANYGYTF
>TRBJ2-1|TRBV6-2/TRBV6-3
CASGELAGGPIYNEKFF
>TRBJ2-2|TRBV9
CASSVGTSGYTGELFF
>TRBJ2-3|TRBV7-2
CASSYRPSSADTQYF
>TRBJ2-1|TRBV5-5
CASSSGRPGLDNEQFF
>TRBJ2-1|TRBV5-5
CASSLGQGLYNEQFF
>TRBJ2-7|TRBV7-3
CASSLSAPGQGAYEQYF
>TRBJ2-3|TRBV7-8
CASSPIPSTDTQYF
>TRBJ1-1|TRBV29-1
CSGRPGENTEAFF
>TRBJ1-5|TRBV18
CASSPTRGNQPQHF
>TRBJ2-7|TRBV29-1
CSVEGSYEQYF
>TRBJ2-5|TRBV7-2
CASSRGQQETQYF
>TRBJ1-2|TRBV7-2
CASSPTGGPYGYTF
>TRBJ2-3|TRBV2
CASGTPDTQYF
>TRBJ2-2|TRBV15
CATSRIPGGRNTGELFF
>TRBJ2-1|TRBV30
CAWNSEGGKNEQFF
>TRBJ1-5|TRBV5-1
CASSFQGGNQPQHF
>TRBJ1-6|TRBV9
CASSGEGESYNSPLHF
>TRBJ2-5|TRBV10-3
CAISPTGQETQYF
>TRBJ1-2|TRBV6-5
CASSYIGGGSYGYTF
>TRBJ2-7|TRBV27
CASSLTGLTSYEQYF
>TRBJ2-1|TRBV18
CASSPPARSSYNEQFF
>TRBJ2-5|TRBV10-1
CASSEQGGQTQYF
>TRBJ1-4|TRBV20-1
CSAREDEKLFF
>TRBJ2-7|TRBV6-5
CASSLRQGWNEQYF
>TRBJ2-7|TRBV5-1
CASSGQGAPYEHYF
>TRBJ1-1|TRBV12-3/TRBV12-4
CASSQQGLDTEAFF
>TRBJ1-3|TRBV4-3
CASSQDRSGNTIYF
>TRBJ2-1|TRBV21-1
CASSKVPGQLRSFF
>TRBJ1-2|TRBV12-3/TRBV12-4
CASSQGRKRSYGYTF
>TRBJ2-7|TRBV6-1
CASRENPTDPFYEQYF
>TRBJ1-1|TRBV18
CAISPRTGGAGTEAFF
>TRBJ1-1|TRBV3-2
CASSQDYGHLRSGTEAFF
>TRBJ2-3|TRBV27
CASRRQGSTDTQYF